The T cell receptor (beta chain) described here comes from a study of OX40 agonist ivuxolimab in advanced cancers. In germline, CDR1 is SGHTS, CDR2 YDEGEE. This CDR3 is 16 amino acids long. J was trimmed by 2 bases and V by 4 bases; bases with no gene match: 8. This clone was observed a single time. Antigen specificity is unknown. The repertoire was sequenced with immunoSEQ multiplex PCR; TCRdb's copy has only in-frame clones and lacks some. Here the sample spans under 13,000 clones, around 80% being singletons. Study-wide points: CD8+ T cells showed, on average, more clonal expansion than CD4+ cells.

The sequence was collected from an adult with an advanced solid tumor such as melanoma, head and neck, liver or kidney cancer. Specimen: CD4+ or CD8+ T cells sorted from blood, collected in a trial of the OX40 agonist ivuxolimab. The rearrangement links TRBV5-8 to TRBJ1-2; TRBD1 agrees at 10 bases. This CDR3 reads CASSRGTGAFNYGYTF. The CDR3 DNA is TGTGCCAGCAGCCGAGGGACAGGGGCCTTCAACTATGGCTACACCTTC.